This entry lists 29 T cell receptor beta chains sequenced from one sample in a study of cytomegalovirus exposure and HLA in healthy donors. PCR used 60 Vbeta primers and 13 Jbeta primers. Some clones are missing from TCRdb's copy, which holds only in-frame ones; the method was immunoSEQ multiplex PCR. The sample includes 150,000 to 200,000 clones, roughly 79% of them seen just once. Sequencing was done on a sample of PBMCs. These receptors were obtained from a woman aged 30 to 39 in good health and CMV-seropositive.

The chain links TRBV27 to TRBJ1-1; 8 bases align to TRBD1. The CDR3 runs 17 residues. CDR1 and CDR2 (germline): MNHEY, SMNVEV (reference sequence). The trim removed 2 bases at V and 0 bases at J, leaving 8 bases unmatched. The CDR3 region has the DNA TGTGCCAGCAGTTTAGCCCGGACAGGGAGAGTGAACACTGAAGCTTTCTTT. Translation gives CASSLARTGRVNTEAFF.

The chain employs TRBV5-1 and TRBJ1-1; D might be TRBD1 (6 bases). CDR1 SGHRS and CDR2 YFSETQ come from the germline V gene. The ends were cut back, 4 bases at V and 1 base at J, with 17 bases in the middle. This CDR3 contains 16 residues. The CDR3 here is CASSPIAGTTNTEAFF. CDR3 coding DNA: TGCGCCAGCAGCCCAATTGCCGGGACAACGAACACTGAAGCTTTCTTT.

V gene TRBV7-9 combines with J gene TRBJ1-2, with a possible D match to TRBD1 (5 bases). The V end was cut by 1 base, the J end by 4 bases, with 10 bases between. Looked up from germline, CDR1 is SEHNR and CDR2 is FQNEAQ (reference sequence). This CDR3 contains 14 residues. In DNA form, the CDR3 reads TGTGCCAGCAGCTTAGTAGGGGAAGGCTATGGCTACACCTTC. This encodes CASSLVGEGYGYTF.

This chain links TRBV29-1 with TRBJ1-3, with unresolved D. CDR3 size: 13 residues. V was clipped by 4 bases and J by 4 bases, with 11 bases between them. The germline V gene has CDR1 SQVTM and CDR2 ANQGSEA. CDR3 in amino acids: CSVGYSQGNTIYF. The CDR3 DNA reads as TGCAGCGTTGGTTACTCACAGGGAAACACCATATATTTT.

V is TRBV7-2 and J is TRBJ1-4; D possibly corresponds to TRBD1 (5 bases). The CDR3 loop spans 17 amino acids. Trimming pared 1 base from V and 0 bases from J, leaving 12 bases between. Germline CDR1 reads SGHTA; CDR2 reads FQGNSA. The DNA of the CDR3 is TGTGCCAGCAGCTTAGGCGAGGGACTAACAACTAATGAAAAACTGTTTTTT. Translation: CASSLGEGLTTNEKLFF.

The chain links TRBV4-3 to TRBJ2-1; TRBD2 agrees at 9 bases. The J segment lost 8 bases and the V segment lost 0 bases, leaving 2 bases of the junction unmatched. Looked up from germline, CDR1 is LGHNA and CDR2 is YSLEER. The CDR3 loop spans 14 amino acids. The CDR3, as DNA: TGCGCCAGCAGCCAAGAAGTAGCGGGAGATGAGCAGTTCTTC. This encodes CASSQEVAGDEQFF.

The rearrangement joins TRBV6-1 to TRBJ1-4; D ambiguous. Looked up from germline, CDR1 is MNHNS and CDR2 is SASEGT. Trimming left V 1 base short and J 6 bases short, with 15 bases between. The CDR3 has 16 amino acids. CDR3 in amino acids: CASSEGLGGEHEKLFF. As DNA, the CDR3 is TGTGCCAGCAGTGAAGGGCTCGGAGGCGAGCATGAAAAACTGTTTTTT.

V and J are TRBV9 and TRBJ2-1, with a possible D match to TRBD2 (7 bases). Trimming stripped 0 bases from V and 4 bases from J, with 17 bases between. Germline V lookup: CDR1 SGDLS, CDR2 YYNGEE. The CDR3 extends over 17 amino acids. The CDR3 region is CASSVVGGGSRYNEQFF. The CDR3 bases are TGTGCCAGCAGCGTAGTAGGGGGGGGTTCAAGGTACAATGAGCAGTTCTTC.

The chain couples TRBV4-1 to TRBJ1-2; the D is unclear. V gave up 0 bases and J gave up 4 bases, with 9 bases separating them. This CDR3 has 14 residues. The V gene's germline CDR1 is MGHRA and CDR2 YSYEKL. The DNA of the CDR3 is TGCGCCAGCAGCCAAGATCTGTCCGGCTATGGCTACACCTTC. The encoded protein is CASSQDLSGYGYTF.

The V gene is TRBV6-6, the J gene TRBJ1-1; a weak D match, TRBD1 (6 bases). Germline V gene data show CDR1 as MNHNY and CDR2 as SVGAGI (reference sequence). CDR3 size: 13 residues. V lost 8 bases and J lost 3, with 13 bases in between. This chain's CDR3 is CASGGPRDTEAFF. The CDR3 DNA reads TGTGCCAGCGGGGGCCCCCGGGACACTGAAGCTTTCTTT.

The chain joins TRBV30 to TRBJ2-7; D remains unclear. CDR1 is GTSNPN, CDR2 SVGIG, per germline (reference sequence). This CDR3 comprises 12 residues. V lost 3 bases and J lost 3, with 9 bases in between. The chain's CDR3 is CAWRSVGYEQYF. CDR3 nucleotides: TGTGCCTGGAGAAGCGTAGGCTACGAGCAGTACTTC.

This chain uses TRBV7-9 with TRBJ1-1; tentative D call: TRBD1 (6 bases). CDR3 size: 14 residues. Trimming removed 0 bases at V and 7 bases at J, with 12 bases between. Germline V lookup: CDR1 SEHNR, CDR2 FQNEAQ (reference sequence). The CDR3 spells CASSLARGNGEAFF. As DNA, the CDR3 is TGTGCCAGCAGCTTAGCCAGGGGAAACGGTGAAGCTTTCTTT.

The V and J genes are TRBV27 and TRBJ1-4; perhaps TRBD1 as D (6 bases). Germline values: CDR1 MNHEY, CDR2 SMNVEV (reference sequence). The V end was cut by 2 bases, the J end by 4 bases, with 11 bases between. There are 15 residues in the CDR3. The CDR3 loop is CASSLGGARNEKLFF. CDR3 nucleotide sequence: TGTGCCAGCAGTTTAGGGGGGGCGCGTAATGAAAAACTGTTTTTT.

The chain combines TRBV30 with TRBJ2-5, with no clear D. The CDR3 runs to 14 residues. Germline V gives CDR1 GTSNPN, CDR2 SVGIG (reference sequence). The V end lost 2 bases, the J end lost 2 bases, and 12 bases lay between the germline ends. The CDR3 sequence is CAWSRTALQETQYF. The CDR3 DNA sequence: TGTGCCTGGAGTAGAACAGCCTTACAAGAGACCCAGTACTTC.

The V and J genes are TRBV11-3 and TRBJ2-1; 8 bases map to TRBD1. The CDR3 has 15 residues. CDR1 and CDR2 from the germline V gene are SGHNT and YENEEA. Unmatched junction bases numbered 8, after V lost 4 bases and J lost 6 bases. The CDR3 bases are TGTGCCAGCAGCTCTAGACAGGGGAGTATCAATGAGCAGTTCTTC. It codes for CASSSRQGSINEQFF.

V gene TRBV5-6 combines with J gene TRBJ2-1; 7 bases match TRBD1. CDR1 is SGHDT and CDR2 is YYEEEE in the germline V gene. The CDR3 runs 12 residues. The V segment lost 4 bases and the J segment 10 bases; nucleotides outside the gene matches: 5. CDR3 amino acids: CASSNRGGEQFF. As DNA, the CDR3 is TGTGCCAGCAGCAACAGGGGTGGCGAGCAGTTCTTC.

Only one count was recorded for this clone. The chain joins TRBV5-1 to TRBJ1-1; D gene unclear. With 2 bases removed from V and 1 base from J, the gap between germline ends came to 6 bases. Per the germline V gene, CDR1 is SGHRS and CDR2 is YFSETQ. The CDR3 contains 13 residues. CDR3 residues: CASSFRGNTEAFF. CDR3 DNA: TGCGCCAGCAGCTTCCGCGGGAACACTGAAGCTTTCTTT.

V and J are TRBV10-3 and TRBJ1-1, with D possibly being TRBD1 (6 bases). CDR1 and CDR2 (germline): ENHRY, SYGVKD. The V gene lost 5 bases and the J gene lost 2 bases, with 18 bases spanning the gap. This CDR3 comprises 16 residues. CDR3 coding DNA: TGTGCCATCAGTCCCGGGGGGCTTAACGGTAACACTGAAGCTTTCTTT. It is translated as CAISPGGLNGNTEAFF.

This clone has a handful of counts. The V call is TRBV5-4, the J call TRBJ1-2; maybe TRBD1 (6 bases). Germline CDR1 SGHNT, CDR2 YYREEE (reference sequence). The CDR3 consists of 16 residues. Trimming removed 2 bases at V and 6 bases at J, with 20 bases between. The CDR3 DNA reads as TGTGCCAGCAGCTTTCGAGGGGGTCGGGCGGTTGATGGCTACACCTTC. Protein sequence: CASSFRGGRAVDGYTF.

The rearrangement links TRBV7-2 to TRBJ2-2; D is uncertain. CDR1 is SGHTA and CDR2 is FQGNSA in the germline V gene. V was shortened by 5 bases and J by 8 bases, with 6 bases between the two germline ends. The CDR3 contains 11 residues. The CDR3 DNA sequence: TGTGCCAGCAGCCAACTAGGGGAGCTGTTTTTT. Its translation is CASSQLGELFF.

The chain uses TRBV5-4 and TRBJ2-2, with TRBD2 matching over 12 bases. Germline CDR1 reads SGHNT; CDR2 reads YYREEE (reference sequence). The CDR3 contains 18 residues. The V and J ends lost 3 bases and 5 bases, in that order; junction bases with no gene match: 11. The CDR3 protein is CASSSGLAGGQGTGELFF. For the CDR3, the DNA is TGTGCCAGCAGCTCGGGACTAGCGGGCGGGCAGGGTACCGGGGAGCTGTTTTTT. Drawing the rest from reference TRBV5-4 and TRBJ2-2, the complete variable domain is ETGVTQSPTHLIKTRGQQVTLRCSSQSGHNTVSWYQQALGQGPQFIFQYYREEENGRGNFPPRFSGLQFPNYSSELNVNALELDDSALYLCASSSGLAGGQGTGELFFGEGSRLTVL.

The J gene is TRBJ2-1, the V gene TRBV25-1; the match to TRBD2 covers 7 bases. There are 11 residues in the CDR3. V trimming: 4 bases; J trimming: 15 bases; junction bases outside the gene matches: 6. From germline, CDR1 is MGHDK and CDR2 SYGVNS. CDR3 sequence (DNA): TGTGCCAGCAGTGCCTGGACTAGTGCGTTCTTC. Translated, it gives CASSAWTSAFF.

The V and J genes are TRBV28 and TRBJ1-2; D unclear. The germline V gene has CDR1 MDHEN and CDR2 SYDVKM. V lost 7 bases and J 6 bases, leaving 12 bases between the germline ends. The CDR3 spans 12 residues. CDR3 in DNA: TGTGCCAGCAATGCCGACATCCATGGCTACACCTTC. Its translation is CASNADIHGYTF.

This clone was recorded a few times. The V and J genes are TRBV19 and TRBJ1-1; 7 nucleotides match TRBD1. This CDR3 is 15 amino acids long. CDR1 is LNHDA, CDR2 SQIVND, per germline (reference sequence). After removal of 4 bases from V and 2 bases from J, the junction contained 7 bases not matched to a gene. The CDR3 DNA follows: TGTGCCAGTAGTACCCCGACAGGGAGCAACACTGAAGCTTTCTTT. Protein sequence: CASSTPTGSNTEAFF.

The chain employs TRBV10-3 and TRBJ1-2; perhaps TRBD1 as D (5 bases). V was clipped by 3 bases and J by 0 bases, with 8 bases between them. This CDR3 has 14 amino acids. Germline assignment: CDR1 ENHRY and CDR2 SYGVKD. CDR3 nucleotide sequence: TGTGCCATCAGTGACGACAGCCCTAACTATGGCTACACCTTC. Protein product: CAISDDSPNYGYTF.

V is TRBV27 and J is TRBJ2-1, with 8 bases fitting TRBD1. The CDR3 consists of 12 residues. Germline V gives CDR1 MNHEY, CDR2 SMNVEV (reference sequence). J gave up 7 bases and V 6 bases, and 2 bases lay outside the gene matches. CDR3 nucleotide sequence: TGTGCCAGCAGACAGGGGGATAATGAGCAGTTCTTC. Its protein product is CASRQGDNEQFF.

CDR3 nucleotides: TGTGCCAGCAGGAATGAAGAAAGCGCTGAAGCTTTCTTT. This gives the protein CASRNEESAEAFF. The rearrangement joins TRBV28 to TRBJ1-1; D is unclear. CDR3 length equals 13 residues. Germline assignment: CDR1 MDHEN and CDR2 SYDVKM. The ends were cut back, 6 bases at V and 6 bases at J, with 14 bases in the middle.

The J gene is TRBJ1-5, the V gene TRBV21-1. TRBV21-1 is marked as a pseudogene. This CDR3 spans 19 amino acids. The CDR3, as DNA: TGTGCCAGCCCCTCTTATCGGAGCGGGAGATATCGGAGCAATCAGCCCCAGCATTTT. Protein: CASPSYRSGRYRSNQPQHF.

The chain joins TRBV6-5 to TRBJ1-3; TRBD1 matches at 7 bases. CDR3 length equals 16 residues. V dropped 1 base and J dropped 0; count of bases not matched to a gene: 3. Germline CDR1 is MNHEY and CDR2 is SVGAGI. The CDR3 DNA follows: TGTGCCAGCAGTTACTTGACAGGGTTCTCTGGAAACACCATATATTTT. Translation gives CASSYLTGFSGNTIYF.